This TCR beta chain was identified in a study of blood T cell repertoires in COVID-19. Overall study: Italy, Spain and the United States were the sources of the convalescent and acute COVID-19 samples.

In the original workflow: From reference gene primer amplification, estimates of nucleated cell counts were derived. Sequenced by immunoSEQ multiplex PCR; TCRdb stores in-frame clones only, minus some. That table furnishes V, J and clone size, whereas the DNA furnished D and trimming. The repertoire holds some 42,000 clones, with over 60% as singletons. V shed 5 bases and J shed 7 bases, with 9 bases lying between them. The CDR3 length is 12 residues. From germline, CDR1 is SGHTA and CDR2 FQGNSA. The sequenced material came from peripheral blood. This sequence originates from a woman aged 70-85 years with acute or convalescent COVID-19. This chain connects TRBV7-2 to TRBJ1-5; no definite D call. This CDR3 is CASSAQMQPQHF. CDR3 in DNA: TGTGCCAGCAGCGCCCAGATGCAGCCCCAGCATTTT.